What follows describes a single T cell receptor (beta chain). Its antigen is unidentified. The data derive from a study of T cell repertoires in cytomegalovirus infection. The overall study: Based on public TCR beta signatures, there were indications of CMV infection and of a matching HLA type. Study findings and constraints: Within the response measured ex vivo, HLA-C-restricted CMV-specific TCR beta clonotypes were dominant.

TCRdb re-derived calls from the reads in MiXCR, one entry per CDR3 protein. The sample yields about 920,000 distinct CDR3 sequences, about a third seen once. Germline trimming cut 5 bases from V and 7 bases from J; bases unmatched to any gene: 14. Germline V gives CDR1 DFQATT, CDR2 SNEGSKA (reference sequence). The length of the CDR3 is 15 residues. This specimen was cultured CD8+ T cells from PBMCs, taken from culture after CMV antigen stimulation. The chain carries TRBV20-1 and TRBJ2-3, with 8 positions matching TRBD2. This sequence was found in a human donor in good health (CMV status not recorded). Some clones in this sample may be carry-over from other donors' samples. The CDR3: CSAAPGGAEGYTQYF. The CDR3 DNA sequence: TGCAGTGCTGCGCCCGGGGGGGCGGAGGGATATACGCAGTATTTT.